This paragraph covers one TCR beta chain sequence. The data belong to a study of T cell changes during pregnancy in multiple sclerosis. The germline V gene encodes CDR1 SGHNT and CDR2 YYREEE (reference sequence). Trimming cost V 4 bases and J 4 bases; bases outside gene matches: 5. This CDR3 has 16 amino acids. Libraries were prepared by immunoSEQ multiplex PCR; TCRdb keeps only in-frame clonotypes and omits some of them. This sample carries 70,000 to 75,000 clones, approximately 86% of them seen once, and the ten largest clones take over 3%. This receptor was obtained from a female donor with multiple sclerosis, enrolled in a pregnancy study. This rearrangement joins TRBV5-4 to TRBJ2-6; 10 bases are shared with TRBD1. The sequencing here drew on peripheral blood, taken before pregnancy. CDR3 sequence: CASSLTGGLGANVLTF. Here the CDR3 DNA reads TGTGCCAGCAGCCTGACAGGGGGCTTGGGGGCCAACGTCCTGACTTTC.